This TCR beta chain was profiled in a study of T cells in Graves' hyperthyroidism and ophthalmopathy. What was amplified from RNA transcripts were TCR beta CDR3 regions. First-round RT-PCR targeting the TCR CDR3 was performed with the HTBI primer set. One entry per CDR3 protein, called by TCRdb with MiXCR from the multiplex PCR reads. The sample lists about 640,000 distinct CDR3 sequences, about 14% seen once, with under 15% in the top ten. Trimming pared 5 bases from V and 10 bases from J, leaving 20 bases between. Per the germline V gene, CDR1 is MNHNS and CDR2 is SASEGT. The CDR3 covers 15 residues.

The rearrangement links TRBV6-1 to TRBJ1-4; D perhaps matches TRBD1 (5 bases). The clonotype originates from a woman between 50 and 59 years old with Graves' ophthalmopathy. Sequenced: blood. The chain's CDR3 is CASSRDAGPRGKLFF. The CDR3, as DNA: TGTGCCAGCAGTCGAGATGCAGGGCCGCGCGGAAAACTGTTTTTT.